A single sample is the source of the 10 T cell receptor beta chains below, sequenced in a study of blood T cell repertoires in COVID-19. Some clones are missing from TCRdb's copy, which holds only in-frame ones; the method was immunoSEQ multiplex PCR. Found here are about 260,000 clones, over 70% of them singletons; the top ten hold approximately 1.5%. The sequenced sample consisted of peripheral blood. These receptors came from a woman between 35 and 50 years old who had recovered from COVID-19.

V usage is TRBV5-1 and J usage is TRBJ2-2; D uncertain. The CDR3 contains 15 residues. Germline V gene data show CDR1 as SGHRS and CDR2 as YFSETQ. Deletions cut 4 bases from V and 7 bases from J, with 17 bases between. The CDR3 sequence: CASSPASPRIGELFF. DNA for the CDR3: TGCGCCAGCAGCCCCGCCAGCCCGAGGATCGGGGAGCTGTTTTTT. Supplemented by reference TRBV5-1 and TRBJ2-2, the full variable domain reads KAGVTQTPRYLIKTRGQQVTLSCSPISGHRSVSWYQQTPGQGLQFLFEYFSETQRNKGNFPGRFSGRQFSNSRSEMNVSTLELGDSALYLCASSPASPRIGELFFGEGSRLTVL.

This clone occurred a few times. The chain combines TRBV10-3 with TRBJ1-4; maybe TRBD1 (5 bases). Germline CDR1 is ENHRY and CDR2 is SYGVKD. Trimming shortened V by 9 bases and J by 4 bases, and 12 bases separated the two germline ends. The CDR3 has 13 residues. The CDR3 region has the DNA TGTGCCATGCGGGACGGACTTAATGAAAAACTGTTTTTT. It translates to CAMRDGLNEKLFF.

The V call is TRBV5-8, the J call TRBJ2-1; 9 bases line up with TRBD2. With 4 bases clipped from V and 4 bases from J, the junction kept 9 bases outside the gene matches. This CDR3 comprises 16 residues. CDR1 SGHTS and CDR2 YDEGEE come from the germline V gene. CDR3 DNA: TGTGCCAGCAGCCCCCTCGCGGGGGGGCGGTACAATGAGCAGTTCTTC. Residues: CASSPLAGGRYNEQFF.

The V gene is TRBV5-1, the J gene TRBJ2-1, with D possibly matching TRBD1 (5 bases). V was trimmed by 2 bases and J by 5 bases, leaving 11 bases between them. The CDR3 extends over 14 amino acids. Looked up from germline, CDR1 is SGHRS and CDR2 is YFSETQ. The CDR3 loop is CASSLRTNDNEQFF. For the CDR3, the DNA is TGCGCCAGCAGCTTAAGGACAAACGACAATGAGCAGTTCTTC.

This clone appeared a few times. The chain links TRBV6-1 to TRBJ2-7; D remains unclear. Trimming shortened V by 2 bases and J by 0 bases, and 5 bases separated the two germline ends. Looked up from germline, CDR1 is MNHNS and CDR2 is SASEGT. This CDR3 region has 13 residues. CDR3 amino acids: CASSETYSYEQYF. CDR3 sequence (DNA): TGTGCCAGCAGTGAAACCTACTCCTACGAGCAGTACTTC.

The chain links TRBV6-6 to TRBJ1-4; 7 bases are shared with TRBD1. Germline loops: CDR1 MNHNY, CDR2 SVGAGI (reference sequence). The trim removed 5 bases at V and 8 bases at J, leaving 2 bases unmatched. This CDR3 has 12 residues. Here the CDR3 DNA reads TGTGCCAGCAGTGACAGGGCCGAAAAACTGTTTTTT. Amino acid sequence: CASSDRAEKLFF.

J is TRBJ1-1 and V is TRBV4-1, with 10 nucleotides matching TRBD1. From germline, CDR1 is MGHRA and CDR2 YSYEKL. The CDR3 runs to 14 residues. Unmatched junction bases numbered 4, after V lost 5 bases and J lost 4 bases. The CDR3 coding sequence is TGCGCCAGCAGCTTACGGACAGGGGGCACTGAAGCTTTCTTT. Protein sequence: CASSLRTGGTEAFF.

This clone was counted between two and nine times. The rearrangement joins TRBV7-8 to TRBJ1-2; D remains unclear. The CDR3 covers 13 residues. Trimming removed 4 bases at V and 1 base at J, with 7 bases between. Germline V gene data show CDR1 as SGHVS and CDR2 as FQNEAQ. CDR3 protein: CASSSGINYGYTF. The CDR3 bases are TGTGCCAGCAGCTCGGGTATTAACTATGGCTACACCTTC.

This clone was seen more than once but under ten times. The sample contains more than one DNA sequence encoding this CDR3. The chain uses TRBV19 and TRBJ1-2; D not resolved. The CDR3 is 13 amino acids. V was cut by 2 bases and J by 2 bases, with 6 bases left in between. CDR1 and CDR2 (germline): LNHDA, SQIVND (reference sequence). CDR3 DNA sequence: TGTGCCAGTAGTATATCAGGAAACTATGGCTACACCTTC. It codes for CASSISGNYGYTF.

The gene calls are TRBV3-1 (or the pseudogene TRBV3-2) and TRBJ2-2, with 10 nucleotides matching TRBD2. The CDR3 is made up of 19 amino acids. CDR1 and CDR2 from the germline V gene are LGHDT and YNNKEL (reference sequence). V was clipped by 5 bases and J by 4 bases; unmatched bases: 16. The CDR3 sequence is CASSYRGRSGGAGTGELFF. CDR3 sequence (DNA): TGTGCCAGCAGCTATAGGGGACGCAGCGGGGGGGCTGGCACCGGGGAGCTGTTTTTT.